One sample yielded the 9 T cell receptor beta chains listed below, sequenced in a study of cytomegalovirus exposure and HLA in healthy donors. TCRdb's table, derived via immunoSEQ multiplex PCR, lists solely in-frame clones and lacks some. The sample contains 60,000 or so clones, about 90% of which appear only once. The sequenced sample was PBMCs. The receptors derive from a woman under 30 in good health and CMV-seronegative.

The V gene is TRBV11-3, the J gene TRBJ2-7; 7 bases are shared with TRBD2. V lost 1 base and J lost 2; bases outside the gene matches: 2. The CDR3 extends over 14 amino acids. The germline V gene encodes CDR1 SGHNT and CDR2 YENEEA. CDR3 loop: CASSLGRGTYEQYF. CDR3 nucleotide sequence: TGTGCCAGCAGCTTAGGGCGGGGGACCTACGAGCAGTACTTC.

This CDR3 reads CASGLVRWASGGASEQFF. The CDR3 region has the DNA TGTGCTAGTGGTTTGGTAAGGTGGGCTAGCGGGGGGGCCTCTGAGCAGTTCTTC. The chain joins TRBV12-5 to TRBJ2-1; 12 bases align to TRBD2. Germline trimming cut 0 bases from V and 9 bases from J; bases unmatched to any gene: 12. Germline CDR1 and CDR2: LGHNT and FRNRAP. This CDR3 has 18 amino acids.

The chain recombines TRBV7-8 with TRBJ2-1; TRBD2 is a possible D gene (6 bases). The V and J ends lost 1 base and 4 bases respectively, with 11 bases between them. The CDR3 is 15 amino acids. Per the germline V gene, CDR1 is SGHVS and CDR2 is FQNEAQ. The CDR3 sequence: CASSLGRGGYNEQFF. CDR3 sequence (DNA): TGTGCCAGCAGCTTAGGGCGGGGCGGGTACAATGAGCAGTTCTTC. Variable domain in full (rest from reference TRBV7-8 and TRBJ2-1): GAGVSQSPRYKVAKRGQDVALRCDPISGHVSLFWYQQALGQGPEFLTYFQNEAQLDKSGLPSDRFFAERPEGSVSTLKIQRTQQEDSAVYLCASSLGRGGYNEQFFGPGTRLTVL.

The gene calls are TRBV2 and TRBJ1-2, with no clear D. Trimming cost V 2 bases and J 6 bases, with 4 bases left between them. Germline-derived CDR1 and CDR2 are SNHLY and FYNNEI. The length of the CDR3 is 11 residues. The CDR3 DNA reads TGTGCCAGCAGTGAATACAATGGCTACACCTTC. It translates to CASSEYNGYTF. Looking up the rest from reference TRBV2 and TRBJ1-2 gives the full variable domain: EPEVTQTPSHQVTQMGQEVILRCVPISNHLYFYWYRQILGQKVEFLVSFYNNEISEKSEIFDDQFSVERPDGSNFTLKIRSTKLEDSAMYFCASSEYNGYTFGSGTRLTVV.

The chain links TRBV28 to TRBJ2-3, with 11 nucleotides matching TRBD2. The CDR3 runs 15 residues. The germline CDR1 and CDR2 sequences are MDHEN and SYDVKM. V lost 6 bases, J lost 6 bases, and 8 bases stayed unmatched. The CDR3 is CASREASGGRDTQYF. The CDR3 nucleotides are TGTGCCAGCAGAGAGGCTAGCGGGGGGAGGGATACGCAGTATTTT.

This rearrangement joins TRBV28 to TRBJ2-7; TRBD1 aligns across 9 bases. Per the germline V gene, CDR1 is MDHEN and CDR2 is SYDVKM. Losses at the gene ends were 3 bases for V and 4 bases for J; bases not matched to a gene: 10. This CDR3 region has 16 residues. The CDR3 spells CASSLGPPGQGYEQYF. CDR3 sequence (DNA): TGTGCCAGCAGTTTGGGGCCTCCGGGACAGGGTTACGAGCAGTACTTC.

The J gene is TRBJ2-3, the V gene TRBV29-1; TRBD2 matches at 11 bases. The CDR3 has 17 amino acids. CDR1 SQVTM and CDR2 ANQGSEA come from the germline V gene. After removal of 3 bases from V and 2 bases from J, the junction contained 10 bases not matched to a gene. CDR3 sequence reads: CSVDGGRTSGFTDTQYF. The CDR3 DNA is TGCAGCGTTGATGGCGGGCGGACTAGCGGGTTCACAGATACGCAGTATTTT.

CDR3 region: CASSVGHNNQPQHF. The CDR3 region has the DNA TGTGCCAGCAGCGTAGGACATAACAATCAGCCCCAGCATTTT. The genes are TRBV9 and TRBJ1-5; unclear D gene. The CDR3 is 14 residues long. Germline-derived CDR1 and CDR2 are SGDLS and YYNGEE. The V gene lost 0 bases and the J gene lost 3 bases, with 7 bases spanning the gap.

This clone was detected once. The CDR3 nucleotides read TGTGCCAGCAGTGAAATCGGGGAGCGGGGGGACGAAACATGGTACTTTGCCTACGAGCAGTACTTC. Its translation is CASSEIGERGDETWYFAYEQYF. The chain couples TRBV2 to TRBJ2-7; 9 positions agree with TRBD2. The CDR3 is 22 amino acids. V was pared by 2 bases and J by 2 bases, with 25 bases of the junction left unmatched. The germline CDR1 and CDR2 sequences are SNHLY and FYNNEI.